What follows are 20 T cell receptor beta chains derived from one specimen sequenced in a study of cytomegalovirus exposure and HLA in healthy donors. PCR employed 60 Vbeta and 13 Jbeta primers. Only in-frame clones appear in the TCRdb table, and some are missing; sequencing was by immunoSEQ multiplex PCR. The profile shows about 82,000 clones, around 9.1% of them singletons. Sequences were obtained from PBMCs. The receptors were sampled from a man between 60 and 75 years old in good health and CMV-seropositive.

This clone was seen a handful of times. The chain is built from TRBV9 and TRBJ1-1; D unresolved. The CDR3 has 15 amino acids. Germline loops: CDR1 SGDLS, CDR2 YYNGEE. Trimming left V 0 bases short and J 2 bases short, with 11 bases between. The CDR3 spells CASSVESGGNTEAFF. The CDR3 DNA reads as TGTGCCAGCAGCGTAGAATCGGGTGGTAACACTGAAGCTTTCTTT.

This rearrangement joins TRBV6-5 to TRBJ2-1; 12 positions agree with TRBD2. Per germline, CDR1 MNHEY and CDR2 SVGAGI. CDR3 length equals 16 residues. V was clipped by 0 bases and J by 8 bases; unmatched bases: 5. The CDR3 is CASSYSPSGRADEQFF. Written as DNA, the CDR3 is TGTGCCAGCAGTTACTCCCCTAGCGGGAGGGCCGATGAGCAGTTCTTC.

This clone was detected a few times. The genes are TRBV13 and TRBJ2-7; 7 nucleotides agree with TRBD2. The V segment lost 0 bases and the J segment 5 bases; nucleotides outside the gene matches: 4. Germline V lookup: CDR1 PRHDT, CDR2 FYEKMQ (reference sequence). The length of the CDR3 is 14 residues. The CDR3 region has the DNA TGTGCCAGCAGCTTAGGCCTAGGGACTAACGAGCAGTACTTC. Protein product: CASSLGLGTNEQYF.

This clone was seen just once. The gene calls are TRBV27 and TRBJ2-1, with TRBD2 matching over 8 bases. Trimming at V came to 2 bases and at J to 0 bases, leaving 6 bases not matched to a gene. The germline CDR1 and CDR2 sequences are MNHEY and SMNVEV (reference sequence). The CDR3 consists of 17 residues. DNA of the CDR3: TGTGCCAGCAGTTTAATGAAGCGGGGGTCCTCCTACAATGAGCAGTTCTTC. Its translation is CASSLMKRGSSYNEQFF.

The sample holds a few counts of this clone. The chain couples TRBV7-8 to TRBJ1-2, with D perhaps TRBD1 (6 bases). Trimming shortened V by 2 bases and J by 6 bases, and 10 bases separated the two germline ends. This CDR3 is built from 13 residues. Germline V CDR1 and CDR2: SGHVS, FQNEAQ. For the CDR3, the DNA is TGTGCCAGCAGCTTACAGGGGAACGATGGCTACACCTTC. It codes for CASSLQGNDGYTF.

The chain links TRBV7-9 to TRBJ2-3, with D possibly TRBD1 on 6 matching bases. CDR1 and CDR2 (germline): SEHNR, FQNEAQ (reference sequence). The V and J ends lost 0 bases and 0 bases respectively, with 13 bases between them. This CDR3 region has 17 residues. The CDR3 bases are TGTGCCAGCAGCTTAGCGACTCCTAGGGGGAGCACAGATACGCAGTATTTT. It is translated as CASSLATPRGSTDTQYF. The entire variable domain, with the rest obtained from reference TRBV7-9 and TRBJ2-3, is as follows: DTGVSQNPRHKITKRGQNVTFRCDPISEHNRLYWYRQTLGQGPEFLTYFQNEAQLEKSRLLSDRFSAERPKGSFSTLEIQRTEQGDSAMYLCASSLATPRGSTDTQYFGPGTRLTVL.

In DNA form, the CDR3 reads TGTGCCAGTAGTTGGCCGAACACTGAAGCTTTCTTT. Amino acid sequence: CASSWPNTEAFF. V gene TRBV19 combines with J gene TRBJ1-1; D is unclear. The V end lost 5 bases, the J end lost 1 base, and 5 bases lay between the germline ends. The germline V gene has CDR1 LNHDA and CDR2 SQIVND (reference sequence). CDR3 size: 12 residues.

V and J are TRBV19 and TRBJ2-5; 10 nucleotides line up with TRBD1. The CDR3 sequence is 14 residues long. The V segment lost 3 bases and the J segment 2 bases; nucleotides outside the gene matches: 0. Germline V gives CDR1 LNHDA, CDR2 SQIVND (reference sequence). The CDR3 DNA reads TGTGCCAGTAGTATGGGACAGGGGCAAGAGACCCAGTACTTC. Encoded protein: CASSMGQGQETQYF.

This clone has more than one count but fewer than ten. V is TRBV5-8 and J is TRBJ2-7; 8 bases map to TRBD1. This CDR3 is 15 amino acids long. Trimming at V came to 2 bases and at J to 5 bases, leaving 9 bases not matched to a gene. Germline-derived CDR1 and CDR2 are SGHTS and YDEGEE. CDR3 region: CASSFPGTGGNEQYV. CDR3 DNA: TGTGCCAGCAGCTTTCCCGGGACAGGAGGAAACGAGCAGTACGTC.

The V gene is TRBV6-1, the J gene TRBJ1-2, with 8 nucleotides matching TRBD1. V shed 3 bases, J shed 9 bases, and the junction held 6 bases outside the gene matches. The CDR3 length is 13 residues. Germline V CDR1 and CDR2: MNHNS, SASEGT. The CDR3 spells CASSDGQGASYTF. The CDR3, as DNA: TGTGCCAGCAGTGACGGGCAGGGGGCTAGCTACACCTTC.

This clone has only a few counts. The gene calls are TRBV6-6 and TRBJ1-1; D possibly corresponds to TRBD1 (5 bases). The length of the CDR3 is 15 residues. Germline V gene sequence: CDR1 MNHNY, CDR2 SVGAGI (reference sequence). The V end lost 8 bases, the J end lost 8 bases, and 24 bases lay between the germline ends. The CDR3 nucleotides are TGTGCCAGCCCACCCTCCTCCCTTAGACAGCCAGAAGCTTTCTTT. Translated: CASPPSSLRQPEAFF.

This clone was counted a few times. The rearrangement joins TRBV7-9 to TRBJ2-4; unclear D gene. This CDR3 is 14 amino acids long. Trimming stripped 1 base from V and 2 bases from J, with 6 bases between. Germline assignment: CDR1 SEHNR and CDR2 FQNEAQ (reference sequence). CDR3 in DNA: TGTGCCAGCAGCTTAGGCCTAACCAAAAACATTCAGTACTTC. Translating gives CASSLGLTKNIQYF.

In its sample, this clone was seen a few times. DNA of the CDR3: TGTGCCAGCAGCCAAGACAGGGACCAAGAGACCCAGTACTTC. It codes for CASSQDRDQETQYF. V is TRBV6-5 and J is TRBJ2-5; 7 nucleotides agree with TRBD1. Germline assignment: CDR1 MNHEY and CDR2 SVGAGI. The CDR3 has 14 amino acids. The V gene end was trimmed by 6 bases and the J gene end by 0 bases; junction bases not matched to a gene: 4.

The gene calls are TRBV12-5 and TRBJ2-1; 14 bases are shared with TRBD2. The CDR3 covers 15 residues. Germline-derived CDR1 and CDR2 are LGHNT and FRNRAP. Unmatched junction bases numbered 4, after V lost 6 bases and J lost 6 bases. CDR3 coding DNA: TGTGCTAGTGGGATCGGGACTAGCGGGAGCAATGAGCAGTTCTTC. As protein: CASGIGTSGSNEQFF.

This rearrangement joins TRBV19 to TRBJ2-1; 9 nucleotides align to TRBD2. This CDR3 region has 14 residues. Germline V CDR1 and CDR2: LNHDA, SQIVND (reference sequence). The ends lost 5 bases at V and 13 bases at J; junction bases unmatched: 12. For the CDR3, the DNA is TGTGCCAGTAGTCCTGCGGGGGGGAGCGGGGATCAGTTCTTC. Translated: CASSPAGGSGDQFF.

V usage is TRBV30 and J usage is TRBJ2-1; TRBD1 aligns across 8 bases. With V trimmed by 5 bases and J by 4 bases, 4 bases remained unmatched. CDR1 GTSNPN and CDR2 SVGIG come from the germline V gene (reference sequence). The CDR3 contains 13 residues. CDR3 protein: CAWQGASYNEQFF. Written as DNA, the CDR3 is TGTGCCTGGCAGGGGGCGAGTTACAATGAGCAGTTCTTC.

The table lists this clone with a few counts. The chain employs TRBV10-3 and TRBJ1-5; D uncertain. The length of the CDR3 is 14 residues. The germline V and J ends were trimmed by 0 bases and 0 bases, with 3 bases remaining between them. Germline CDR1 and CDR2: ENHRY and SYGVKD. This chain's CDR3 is CAISESSSNQPQHF. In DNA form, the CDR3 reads TGTGCCATCAGTGAGTCTAGTAGCAATCAGCCCCAGCATTTT.

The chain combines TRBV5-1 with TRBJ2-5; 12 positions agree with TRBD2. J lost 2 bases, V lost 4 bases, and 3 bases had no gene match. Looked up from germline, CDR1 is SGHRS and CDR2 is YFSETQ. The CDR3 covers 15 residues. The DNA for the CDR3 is TGCGCCAGCAGCACTGGGACTAGCGGGCAAGAGACCCAGTACTTC. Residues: CASSTGTSGQETQYF.

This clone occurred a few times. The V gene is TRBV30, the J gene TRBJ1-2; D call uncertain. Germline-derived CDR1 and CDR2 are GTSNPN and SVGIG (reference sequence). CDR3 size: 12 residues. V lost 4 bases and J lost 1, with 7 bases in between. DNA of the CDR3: TGTGCCTGGACCGGGGTTAACTATGGCTACACCTTC. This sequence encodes CAWTGVNYGYTF.

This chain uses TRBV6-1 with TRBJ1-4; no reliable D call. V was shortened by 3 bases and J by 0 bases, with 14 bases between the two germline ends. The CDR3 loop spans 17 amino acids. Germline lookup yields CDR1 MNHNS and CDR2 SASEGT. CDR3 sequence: CASSDAGNPATNEKLFF. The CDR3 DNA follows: TGTGCCAGCAGTGACGCGGGAAATCCAGCAACTAATGAAAAACTGTTTTTT.